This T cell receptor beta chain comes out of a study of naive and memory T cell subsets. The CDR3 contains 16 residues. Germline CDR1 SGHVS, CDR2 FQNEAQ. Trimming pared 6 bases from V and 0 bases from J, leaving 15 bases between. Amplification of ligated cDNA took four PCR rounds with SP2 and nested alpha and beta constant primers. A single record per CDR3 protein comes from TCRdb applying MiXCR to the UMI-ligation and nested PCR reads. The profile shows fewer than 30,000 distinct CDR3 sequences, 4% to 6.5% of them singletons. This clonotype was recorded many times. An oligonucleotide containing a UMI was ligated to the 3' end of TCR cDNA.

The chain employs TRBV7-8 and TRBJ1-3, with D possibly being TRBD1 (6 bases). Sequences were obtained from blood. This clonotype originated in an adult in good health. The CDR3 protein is CASSKGGRDSGNTIYF. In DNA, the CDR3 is TGTGCCAGCAGTAAGGGGGGTCGAGACTCTGGAAACACCATATATTTT.